These 19 T cell receptor beta chains came from one sample sequenced in a study of blood T cell repertoires in COVID-19. Profiling relied on immunoSEQ multiplex PCR, and the TCRdb table lists in-frame clones only, not all of them. There are 70,000 to 95,000 clones in the sample; 85% occur only once, and 10% to 15% lies in the top ten. Sequencing input: peripheral blood. The receptors derive from a woman aged 65 to 85 with active or convalescent COVID-19.

The J gene is TRBJ2-1, the V gene TRBV4-3; D might be TRBD2 (6 bases). V lost 1 base and J lost 3, with 10 bases in between. This CDR3 has 15 amino acids. CDR1 and CDR2 from the germline V gene are LGHNA and YSLEER. CDR3 amino acids: CASSQAFGGYNEQFF. CDR3 nucleotide sequence: TGCGCCAGCAGCCAAGCTTTCGGGGGCTACAATGAGCAGTTCTTC.

V usage is TRBV10-3 and J usage is TRBJ1-2; D remains ambiguous. The CDR3 has 12 residues. Germline V gene sequence: CDR1 ENHRY, CDR2 SYGVKD. The V end was cut by 2 bases, the J end by 7 bases, with 8 bases between. In nucleotides, the CDR3 is TGTGCCATCAGTGAGACGTTGAGTGGCTACACCTTC. Its translation: CAISETLSGYTF.

The chain joins TRBV19 to TRBJ1-6; D is unresolved. V was shortened by 7 bases and J by 7 bases, with 14 bases between the two germline ends. The CDR3 runs 14 residues. The germline gives CDR1 LNHDA, CDR2 SQIVND (reference sequence). In DNA form, the CDR3 reads TGTGCCAGTACCCACGGAGAGATCAATTCACCCCTCCACTTT. Translation: CASTHGEINSPLHF.

The chain recombines TRBV21-1 with TRBJ2-4; the table gives TRBD1 as D, unverified against the DNA. TRBV21-1 is listed as a pseudogene. The CDR3 is 14 residues long. The CDR3 sequence is CASSETGDENIQYF. The CDR3 bases are TGTGCCAGCAGCGAAACAGGGGATGAAAACATTCAGTACTTC.

The CDR3 DNA follows: TGTGCCAGCTCACCCGAAGCTTACACCATATATTTT. This codes for CASSPEAYTIYF. The chain links TRBV18 to TRBJ1-3; no clear D. Per germline, CDR1 KGHSH and CDR2 LQKENI. This CDR3 comprises 12 residues. The germline V and J ends were trimmed by 3 bases and 8 bases, with 8 bases remaining between them.

CDR3 sequence: CASSWYRGGYEQYF. The CDR3 bases are TGTGCCAGCAGTTGGTACAGGGGGGGCTACGAGCAGTACTTC. The V and J genes are TRBV27 and TRBJ2-7; possibly TRBD1 for D (8 bases). The CDR3 is 14 residues long. Germline assignment: CDR1 MNHEY and CDR2 SMNVEV (reference sequence). With 4 bases removed from V and 3 bases from J, the gap between germline ends came to 13 bases.

The chain joins TRBV5-4 to TRBJ2-5, with no clear D. Germline lookup yields CDR1 SGHNT and CDR2 YYREEE (reference sequence). CDR3 size: 13 residues. Trimming pared 0 bases from V and 4 bases from J, leaving 7 bases between. The CDR3 region is CASSLASRETQYF. CDR3 nucleotides: TGTGCCAGCAGCTTGGCCTCTCGAGAGACCCAGTACTTC.

The chain is built from TRBV6-4 and TRBJ2-1; 8 nucleotides align to TRBD2. Losses at the gene ends were 2 bases for V and 4 bases for J; bases not matched to a gene: 4. The CDR3 covers 15 residues. Germline loops: CDR1 MRHNA, CDR2 SNTAGT. In nucleotides, the CDR3 is TGTGCCAGCAGTGACCAAGCGGGGGTGTACAATGAGCAGTTCTTC. As protein: CASSDQAGVYNEQFF.

The J gene is TRBJ1-2, the V gene TRBV29-1; 8 bases fit TRBD1. Trimming at V came to 4 bases and at J to 2 bases, leaving 15 bases not matched to a gene. Germline V gene lookup returns CDR1 SQVTM and CDR2 ANQGSEA. The CDR3 sequence is 17 residues long. Here the CDR3 DNA reads TGCAGCGTTGGGGCCTCGTCGGCAGGGGGCGCGAACTATGGCTACACCTTC. This encodes CSVGASSAGGANYGYTF. Using reference TRBV29-1 and TRBJ1-2 for the parts outside the CDR3, the full variable domain is SAVISQKPSRDICQRGTSLTIQCQVDSQVTMMFWYRQQPGQSLTLIATANQGSEATYESGFVIDKFPISRPNLTFSTLTVSNMSPEDSSIYLCSVGASSAGGANYGYTFGSGTRLTVV.

There are a few counts of this clone. The genes are TRBV24-1 and TRBJ1-1, with D unclear. There are 12 residues in the CDR3. V lost 4 bases, J lost 2 bases, and 4 bases lay in between. Germline V gene data show CDR1 as KGHDR and CDR2 as SFDVKD. The CDR3 nucleotides read TGTGCCACCAGTGACCCAAACACTGAAGCTTTCTTT. Encoded protein: CATSDPNTEAFF.

V gene TRBV14 combines with J gene TRBJ2-1; 8 nucleotides line up with TRBD2. Germline CDR1 SGHDN, CDR2 FVKESK. This CDR3 region has 15 residues. Trimming at V came to 0 bases and at J to 4 bases, leaving 2 bases not matched to a gene. CDR3 in DNA: TGTGCCAGCAGCCAAGAGGCGGGGGGATACAATGAGCAGTTCTTC. This translates into CASSQEAGGYNEQFF.

The V call is TRBV3-1 (or the pseudogene TRBV3-2), the J call TRBJ1-3; 7 bases are shared with TRBD1. The CDR3 loop spans 15 amino acids. V gave up 4 bases and J gave up 3 bases; unmatched junction bases: 6. The germline V gene encodes CDR1 LGHDT and CDR2 YNNKEL (reference sequence). This CDR3 reads CASSPADRDGNTIYF. The CDR3, as DNA: TGTGCCAGCAGCCCGGCTGACAGGGATGGAAACACCATATATTTT.

The chain carries TRBV7-2 and TRBJ2-7, with 7 bases identical to TRBD1. The germline CDR1 and CDR2 sequences are SGHTA and FQGNSA. This CDR3 has 12 amino acids. V lost 5 bases to trimming and J lost 4 bases; unmatched junction nucleotides: 2. CDR3 coding DNA: TGTGCCAGCAGCAGACAGGGTTACGAGCAGTACTTC. Translation: CASSRQGYEQYF.

As regards this clone: Other nucleotide sequences from this sample produce the same CDR3. Written as DNA, the CDR3 is TGTGCCAGCAGTTATCAGGGGAACACTGAAGCTTTCTTT. Translation gives CASSYQGNTEAFF. The chain recombines TRBV6-2 or TRBV6-3 with TRBJ1-1, with a possible D match to TRBD1 (5 bases). Germline V gene sequence: CDR1 MNHEY, CDR2 SVGEGT. This CDR3 spans 13 amino acids. Deletions cut 3 bases from V and 1 base from J, with 6 bases between.

Only a few counts were recorded for this clone. This chain connects TRBV4-3 to TRBJ1-2; maybe TRBD1 (5 bases). Trimming removed 0 bases at V and 4 bases at J, with 9 bases between. CDR1 and CDR2 from the germline V gene are LGHNA and YSLEER. The CDR3 covers 14 residues. The CDR3 DNA sequence: TGCGCCAGCAGCCAAGATGGGGCTAGCTATGGCTACACCTTC. Residues: CASSQDGASYGYTF.

V is TRBV5-1 and J is TRBJ2-1, with 8 bases matching TRBD1. CDR1 and CDR2 (germline): SGHRS, YFSETQ. The J segment lost 5 bases and the V segment lost 2 bases, leaving 3 bases of the junction unmatched. The CDR3 is 14 amino acids. The CDR3 here is CASSLQGVDNEQFF. The CDR3 bases are TGCGCCAGCAGCTTACAGGGGGTAGACAATGAGCAGTTCTTC.

CDR3 coding DNA: TGCGCCAGCAGTGGGGGCGGAGGGGGCCTGGGAGCCGAAAAACTGTTTTTT. It codes for CASSGGGGGLGAEKLFF. This chain connects TRBV10-2 to TRBJ1-4, with 7 bases fitting TRBD1. The V segment lost 4 bases and the J segment 8 bases; nucleotides outside the gene matches: 16. CDR1 is WSHSY, CDR2 SAAADI, per germline. The CDR3 runs to 17 residues.

J is TRBJ2-1 and V is TRBV5-1; 7 positions match TRBD1. From germline, CDR1 is SGHRS and CDR2 YFSETQ. CDR3 size: 14 residues. Trimming at V came to 0 bases and at J to 5 bases, leaving 2 bases not matched to a gene. CDR3 loop: CASSLATGNNEQFF. As DNA, the CDR3 is TGCGCCAGCAGCTTGGCGACAGGGAACAATGAGCAGTTCTTC.

This clone occurred once. This chain joins TRBV7-9 and TRBJ2-7; weak D call: TRBD1 (6 bases). The CDR3 runs to 14 residues. Between the trimmed V and J ends, which lost 4 bases and 1 base, there was a span of 11 bases. CDR1 and CDR2 from the germline V gene are SEHNR and FQNEAQ (reference sequence). The CDR3 sequence: CASSWGQESYEQYF. CDR3 bases: TGTGCCAGCAGCTGGGGGCAAGAATCCTACGAGCAGTACTTC.